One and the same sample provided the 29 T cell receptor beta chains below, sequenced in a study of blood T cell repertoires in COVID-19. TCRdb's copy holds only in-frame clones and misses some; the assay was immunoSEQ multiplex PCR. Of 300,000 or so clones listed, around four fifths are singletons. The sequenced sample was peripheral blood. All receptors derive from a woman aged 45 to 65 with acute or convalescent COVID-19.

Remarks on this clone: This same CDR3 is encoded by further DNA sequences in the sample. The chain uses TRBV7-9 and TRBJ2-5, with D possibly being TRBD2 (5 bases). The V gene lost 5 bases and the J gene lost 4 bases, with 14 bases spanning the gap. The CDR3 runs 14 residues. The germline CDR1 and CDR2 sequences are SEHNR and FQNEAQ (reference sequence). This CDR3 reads CASSLGLSRETQYF. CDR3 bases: TGTGCCAGCAGCCTCGGACTGTCCAGAGAGACCCAGTACTTC. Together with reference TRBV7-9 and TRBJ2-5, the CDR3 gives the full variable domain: DTGVSQNPRHKITKRGQNVTFRCDPISEHNRLYWYRQTLGQGPEFLTYFQNEAQLEKSRLLSDRFSAERPKGSFSTLEIQRTEQGDSAMYLCASSLGLSRETQYFGPGTRLLVL.

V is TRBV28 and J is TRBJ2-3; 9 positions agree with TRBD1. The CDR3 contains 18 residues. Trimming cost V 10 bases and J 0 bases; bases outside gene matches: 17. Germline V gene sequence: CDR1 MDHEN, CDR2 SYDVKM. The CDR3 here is CATPKGTGSSRSTDTQYF. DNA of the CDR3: TGTGCCACCCCAAAGGGGACAGGGTCCTCTCGTAGCACAGATACGCAGTATTTT.

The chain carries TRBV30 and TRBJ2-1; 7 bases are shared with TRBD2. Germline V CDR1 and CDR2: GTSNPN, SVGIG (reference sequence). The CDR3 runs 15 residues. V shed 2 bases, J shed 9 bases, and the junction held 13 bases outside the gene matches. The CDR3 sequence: CAWSPKRGLRGEQFF. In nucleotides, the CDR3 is TGTGCCTGGAGTCCAAAGCGGGGCCTTAGGGGTGAGCAGTTCTTC.

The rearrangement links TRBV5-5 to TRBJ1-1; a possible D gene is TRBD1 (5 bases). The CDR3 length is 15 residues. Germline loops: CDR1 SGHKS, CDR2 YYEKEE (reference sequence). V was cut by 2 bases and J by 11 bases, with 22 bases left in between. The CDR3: CASSLAGLGGVSAFF. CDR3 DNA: TGTGCCAGCAGCTTAGCGGGGCTGGGGGGTGTCAGCGCTTTCTTT. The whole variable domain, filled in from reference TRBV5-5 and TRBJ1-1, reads DAGVTQSPTHLIKTRGQQVTLRCSPISGHKSVSWYQQVLGQGPQFIFQYYEKEERGRGNFPDRFSARQFPNYSSELNVNALLLGDSALYLCASSLAGLGGVSAFFGQGTRLTVV.

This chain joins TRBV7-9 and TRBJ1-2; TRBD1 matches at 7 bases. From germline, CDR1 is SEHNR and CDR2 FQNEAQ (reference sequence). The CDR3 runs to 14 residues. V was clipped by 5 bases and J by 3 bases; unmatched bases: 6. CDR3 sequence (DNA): TGTGCCAGCAGCACCGACAGGGAAGACTATGGCTACACCTTC. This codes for CASSTDREDYGYTF.

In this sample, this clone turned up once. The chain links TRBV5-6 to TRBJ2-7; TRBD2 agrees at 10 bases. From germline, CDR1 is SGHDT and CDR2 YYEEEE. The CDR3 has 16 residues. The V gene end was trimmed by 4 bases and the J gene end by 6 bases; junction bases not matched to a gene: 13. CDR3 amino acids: CASSRPGLSGRLEQYF. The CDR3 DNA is TGTGCCAGCAGCCGACCGGGACTTAGCGGGAGGCTCGAGCAGTACTTC.

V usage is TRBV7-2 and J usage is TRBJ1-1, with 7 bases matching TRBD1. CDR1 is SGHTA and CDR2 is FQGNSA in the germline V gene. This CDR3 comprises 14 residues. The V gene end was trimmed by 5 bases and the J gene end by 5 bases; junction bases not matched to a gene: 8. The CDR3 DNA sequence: TGTGCCAGCAGCCCACAGGGGATGGGGACTGAAGCTTTCTTT. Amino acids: CASSPQGMGTEAFF.

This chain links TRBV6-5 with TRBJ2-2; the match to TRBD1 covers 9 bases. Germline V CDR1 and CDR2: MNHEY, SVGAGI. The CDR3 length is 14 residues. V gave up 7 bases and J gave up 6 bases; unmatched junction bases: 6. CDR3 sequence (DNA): TGTGCCAGCACTCGGACAGGGGACGCCGGGGAGCTGTTTTTT. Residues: CASTRTGDAGELFF.

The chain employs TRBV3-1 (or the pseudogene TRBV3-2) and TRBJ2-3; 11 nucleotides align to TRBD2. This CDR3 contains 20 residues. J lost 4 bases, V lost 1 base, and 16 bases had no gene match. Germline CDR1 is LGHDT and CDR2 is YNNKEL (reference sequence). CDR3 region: CASSQAPPALLAGGADTQYF. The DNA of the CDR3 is TGTGCCAGCAGCCAAGCCCCGCCGGCCCTCCTAGCGGGGGGCGCAGATACGCAGTATTTT.

In DNA, the CDR3 is TGCGCCAGCAGCCAGCGGACAGGGACGAACACTGAAGCTTTCTTT. Translation: CASSQRTGTNTEAFF. The V gene is TRBV5-1, the J gene TRBJ1-1; 8 bases align to TRBD1. This CDR3 spans 15 amino acids. The J segment lost 1 base and the V segment lost 4 bases, leaving 6 bases of the junction unmatched. The germline CDR1 and CDR2 sequences are SGHRS and YFSETQ.

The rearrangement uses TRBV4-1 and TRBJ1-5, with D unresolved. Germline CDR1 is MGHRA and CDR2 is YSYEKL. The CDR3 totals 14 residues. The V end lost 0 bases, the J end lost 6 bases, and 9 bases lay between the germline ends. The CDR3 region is CASSQDREGQPQHF. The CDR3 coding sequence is TGCGCCAGCAGCCAAGATCGGGAAGGTCAGCCCCAGCATTTT.

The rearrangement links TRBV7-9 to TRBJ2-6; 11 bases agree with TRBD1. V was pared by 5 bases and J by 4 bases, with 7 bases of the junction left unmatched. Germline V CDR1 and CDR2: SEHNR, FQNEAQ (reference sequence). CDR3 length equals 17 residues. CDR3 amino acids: CASSPGTGGLGANVLTF. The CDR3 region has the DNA TGTGCCAGCAGCCCAGGGACAGGGGGACTAGGGGCCAACGTCCTGACTTTC.

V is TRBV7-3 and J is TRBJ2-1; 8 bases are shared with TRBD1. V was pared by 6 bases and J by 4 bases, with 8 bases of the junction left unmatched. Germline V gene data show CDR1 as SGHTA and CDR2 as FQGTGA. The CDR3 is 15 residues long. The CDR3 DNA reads TGTGCCAGCAGTGCGGACAGGGCTATGTACAATGAGCAGTTCTTC. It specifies CASSADRAMYNEQFF.

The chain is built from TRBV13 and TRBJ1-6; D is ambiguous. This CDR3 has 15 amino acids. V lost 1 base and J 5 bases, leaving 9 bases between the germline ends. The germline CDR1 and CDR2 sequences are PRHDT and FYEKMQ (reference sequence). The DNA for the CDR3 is TGTGCCAGCAGCTTAGAGAACAGAAATAATTCACCCCTCCACTTT. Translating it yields CASSLENRNNSPLHF.

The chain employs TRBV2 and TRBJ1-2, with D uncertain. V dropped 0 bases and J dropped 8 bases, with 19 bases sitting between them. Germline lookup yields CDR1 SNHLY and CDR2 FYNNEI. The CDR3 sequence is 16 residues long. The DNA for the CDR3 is TGTGCCAGCAGTGAAGCGAAAATGGACTGGGATAGAGGCTACACCTTC. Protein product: CASSEAKMDWDRGYTF.

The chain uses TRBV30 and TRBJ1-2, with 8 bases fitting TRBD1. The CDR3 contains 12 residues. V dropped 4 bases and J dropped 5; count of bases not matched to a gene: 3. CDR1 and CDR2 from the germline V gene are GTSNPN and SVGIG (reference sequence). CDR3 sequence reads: CAWTGQVYGYTF. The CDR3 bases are TGTGCCTGGACGGGACAGGTTTATGGCTACACCTTC.

CDR3 protein: CASTQRVGVAGAYMDEQFF. The CDR3 DNA sequence: TGTGCTAGTACCCAAAGGGTAGGGGTAGCGGGGGCCTACATGGATGAGCAGTTCTTC. The rearrangement joins TRBV12-5 to TRBJ2-1; 9 bases agree with TRBD2. The CDR3 totals 19 residues. The J segment lost 8 bases and the V segment lost 8 bases, leaving 25 bases of the junction unmatched. Germline-derived CDR1 and CDR2 are LGHNT and FRNRAP.

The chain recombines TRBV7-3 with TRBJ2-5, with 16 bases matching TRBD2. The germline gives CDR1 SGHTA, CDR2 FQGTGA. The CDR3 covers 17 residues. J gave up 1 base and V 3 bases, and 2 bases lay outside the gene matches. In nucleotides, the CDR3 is TGTGCCAGCAGCTTGGGACTAGCGGGAGGGCCCCAAGAGACCCAGTACTTC. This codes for CASSLGLAGGPQETQYF.

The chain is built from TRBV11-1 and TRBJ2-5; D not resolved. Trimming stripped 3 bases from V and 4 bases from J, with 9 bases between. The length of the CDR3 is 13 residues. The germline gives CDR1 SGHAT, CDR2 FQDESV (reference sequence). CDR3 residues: CASSFGSTETQYF. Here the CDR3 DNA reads TGTGCCAGCAGCTTTGGTAGTACAGAGACCCAGTACTTC. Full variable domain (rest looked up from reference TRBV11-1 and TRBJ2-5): EAEVAQSPRYKITEKSQAVAFWCDPISGHATLYWYRQILGQGPELLVQFQDESVVDDSQLPKDRFSAERLKGVDSTLKIQPAELGDSAMYLCASSFGSTETQYFGPGTRLLVL.

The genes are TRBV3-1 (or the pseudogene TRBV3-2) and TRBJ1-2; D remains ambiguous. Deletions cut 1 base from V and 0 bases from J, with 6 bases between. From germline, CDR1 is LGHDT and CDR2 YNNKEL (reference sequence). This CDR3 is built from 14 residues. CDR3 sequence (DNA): TGTGCCAGCAGCCAAGGAGAATCTAACTATGGCTACACCTTC. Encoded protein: CASSQGESNYGYTF.

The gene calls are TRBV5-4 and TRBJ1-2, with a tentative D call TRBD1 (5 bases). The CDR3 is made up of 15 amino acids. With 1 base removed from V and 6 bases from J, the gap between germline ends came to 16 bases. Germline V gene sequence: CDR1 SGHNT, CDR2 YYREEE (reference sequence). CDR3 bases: TGTGCCAGCAGCTTGTTTTACCCGGACAATGATGGCTACACCTTC. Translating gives CASSLFYPDNDGYTF.

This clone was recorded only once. DNA of the CDR3: TGTGCCACCAGTGACGACAGGTTCCAAGAGACCCAGTACTTC. This translates into CATSDDRFQETQYF. This chain joins TRBV24-1 and TRBJ2-5, with D perhaps TRBD1 (6 bases). This CDR3 spans 14 amino acids. V was clipped by 4 bases and J by 1 base, with 9 bases between them. From germline, CDR1 is KGHDR and CDR2 SFDVKD.

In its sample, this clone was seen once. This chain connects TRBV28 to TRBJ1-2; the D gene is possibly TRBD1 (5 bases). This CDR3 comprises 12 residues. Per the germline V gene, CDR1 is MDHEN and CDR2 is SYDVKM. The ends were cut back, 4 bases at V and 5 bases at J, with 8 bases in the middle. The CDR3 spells CASSSQDYGYTF. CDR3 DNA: TGTGCCAGCAGTTCACAGGATTATGGCTACACCTTC.

The DNA of the CDR3 is TGTGCCAGCAGCGCCCGTATGGCAGGGGGCTACAATGAGCAGTTCTTC. This sequence encodes CASSARMAGGYNEQFF. This chain links TRBV9 with TRBJ2-1, with 7 bases that match TRBD1. There are 16 residues in the CDR3. Germline V CDR1 and CDR2: SGDLS, YYNGEE. V trimming: 3 bases; J trimming: 3 bases; junction bases outside the gene matches: 9.

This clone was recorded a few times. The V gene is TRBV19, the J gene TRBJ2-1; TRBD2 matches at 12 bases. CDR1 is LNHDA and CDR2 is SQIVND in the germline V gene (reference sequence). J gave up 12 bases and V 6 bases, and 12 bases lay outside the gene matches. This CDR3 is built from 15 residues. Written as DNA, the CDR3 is TGTGCCAGTAGACCTCCTAGCGGGAGGGCCCTCGGGCAGTTCTTC. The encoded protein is CASRPPSGRALGQFF. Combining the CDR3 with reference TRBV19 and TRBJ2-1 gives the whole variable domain DGGITQSPKYLFRKEGQNVTLSCEQNLNHDAMYWYRQDPGQGLRLIYYSQIVNDFQKGDIAEGYSVSREKKESFPLTVTSAQKNPTAFYLCASRPPSGRALGQFFGPGTRLTVL.

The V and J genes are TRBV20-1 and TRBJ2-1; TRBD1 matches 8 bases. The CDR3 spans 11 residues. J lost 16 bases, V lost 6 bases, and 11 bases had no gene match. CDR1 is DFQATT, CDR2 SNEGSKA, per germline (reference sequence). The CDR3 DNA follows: TGCAGTGCCCCGGCCGGACAGGGTGCATTCTTC. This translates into CSAPAGQGAFF.

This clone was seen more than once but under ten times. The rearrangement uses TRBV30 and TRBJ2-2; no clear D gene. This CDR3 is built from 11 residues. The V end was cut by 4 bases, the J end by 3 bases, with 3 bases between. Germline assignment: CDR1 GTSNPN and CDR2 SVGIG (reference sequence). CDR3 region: CAWTYTGELFF. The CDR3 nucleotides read TGTGCCTGGACTTACACCGGGGAGCTGTTTTTT.

The chain's CDR3 is CASSSFRLGGVDTQYF. CDR3 coding DNA: TGTGCCAGCAGTTCTTTTAGGTTAGGGGGCGTAGATACGCAGTATTTT. The V call is TRBV27, the J call TRBJ2-3; 7 positions match TRBD1. Germline V gene data show CDR1 as MNHEY and CDR2 as SMNVEV (reference sequence). Unmatched junction bases numbered 12, after V lost 4 bases and J lost 5 bases. The CDR3 loop spans 16 amino acids.

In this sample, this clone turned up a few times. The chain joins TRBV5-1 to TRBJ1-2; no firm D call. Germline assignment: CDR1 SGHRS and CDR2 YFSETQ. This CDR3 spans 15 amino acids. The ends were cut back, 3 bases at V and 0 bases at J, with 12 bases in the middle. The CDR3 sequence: CASSSSDKANYGYTF. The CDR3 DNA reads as TGCGCCAGCAGCTCCTCCGACAAAGCTAACTATGGCTACACCTTC. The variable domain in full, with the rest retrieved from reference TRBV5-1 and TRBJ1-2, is KAGVTQTPRYLIKTRGQQVTLSCSPISGHRSVSWYQQTPGQGLQFLFEYFSETQRNKGNFPGRFSGRQFSNSRSEMNVSTLELGDSALYLCASSSSDKANYGYTFGSGTRLTVV.